A selection of T cell receptor beta chains follows, all from one sample in a study of human T cells and chemical hapten exposure. One entry per CDR3 protein results from TCRdb running MiXCR on the RACE reads. This sample carries tens of thousands of distinct CDR3 sequences, approximately 9.9% of them seen once, and the ten largest clones take roughly 9.1%. The sample in question was whole blood, obtained in connection with sensitization to the hapten diphenylcyclopropenone (DPC). The receptors derive from a man aged 35 to 55 with alopecia areata. Some clones in this sample may be carry-over from other donors' samples. CDR3s include the opening cysteine and the closing phenylalanine or tryptophan. The D gene is left open where the match is weak. Rows give clone size only sometimes, using once, few, many, or a class for an expanded clone.

V gene	D gene	J gene	clone size	CDR3 DNA	CDR3 protein
TRBV7-9	NA	TRBJ1-5	few	TGTGCCAGCAGCTTGGACAGACACAATCAGCCCCAGCATTTT	CASSLDRHNQPQHF
TRBV27	TRBD1	TRBJ2-3	few	TGTGCCAGCACTACCGGACAGGGACTGAGCACAGATACGCAGTATTTT	CASTTGQGLSTDTQYF
TRBV27	NA	TRBJ2-7	NA	TGTGCCAGCAGTTTTCAGGGGGGCGAGCAGTACTTC	CASSFQGGEQYF
TRBV28	NA	TRBJ2-7	NA	TGTGCCAGCAGTTTATGGGACACCCTCCCCAACGAGCAGTACTTC	CASSLWDTLPNEQYF
TRBV28	TRBD2	TRBJ2-1	few	TGTGCCAGCAGTTTCCCGGGGACTAGCGGGAGAAATGAGCAGTTCTTC	CASSFPGTSGRNEQFF
TRBV9	NA	TRBJ2-1	few	TGTGCCAGCAGCCCCGCGAAAAGCGGAGGATACAATGAGCAGTTCTTC	CASSPAKSGGYNEQFF
TRBV28	NA	TRBJ2-1	few	TGTGCCAGCAGTTTAACGGGCAATGAGCAGTTCTTC	CASSLTGNEQFF
TRBV5-1	NA	TRBJ2-5	NA	TGCGCCAGCAGCCAAATTTCCGGGGCAAGACAAGAGACCCAGTACTTC	CASSQISGARQETQYF
TRBV10-2	NA	TRBJ2-7	many	TGCGCCAGCGGCGCGGGGCACAGCGTCCACGAGCAGTACTTC	CASGAGHSVHEQYF
TRBV18	NA	TRBJ2-1	NA	TGTGCCAGCTCACCACGGAGGGGGCCCTACAATGAGCAGTTCTTC	CASSPRRGPYNEQFF
TRBV6-2/TRBV6-3	TRBD2	TRBJ2-1	NA	TGTGCCAGCAGTTATACTAGCGGGAAGAGCTCCTACAATGAGCAGTTCTTC	CASSYTSGKSSYNEQFF
TRBV6-1	TRBD1	TRBJ1-4	many	TGTGCCAGCACCGGGGGGACAGAGTATGCAACTAATGAAAAACTGTTTTTT	CASTGGTEYATNEKLFF
TRBV7-2	TRBD2	TRBJ2-7	few	TGTGCCAGCAGCCATGGCGGGAGGGCCCCCTTCGAGCAGTACTTC	CASSHGGRAPFEQYF
TRBV7-9	NA	TRBJ2-2	NA	TGTGCCAGCAGCAAGAACAGGGCCACCGGGGAGCTGTTTTTT	CASSKNRATGELFF
TRBV10-3	NA	TRBJ2-3	NA	TGTGCCATCAGTGGGAATGGGGATACGCAGTATTTT	CAISGNGDTQYF
TRBV27	NA	TRBJ2-3	many	TGTGCCAGCGGGCGGGGTCCCACAGATACGCAGTATTTT	CASGRGPTDTQYF
TRBV28	NA	TRBJ1-4	NA	TGTGCCAGTAGGACAGCTAATGAAAAACTGTTTTTT	CASRTANEKLFF
TRBV27	NA	TRBJ1-2	many	TGTGCCACCTGGGGAATGGGAACTAACTATGGCTACACCTTC	CATWGMGTNYGYTF
TRBV28	NA	TRBJ1-2	many	TGTGCCAGCAGTTTATCCCTGACGGGGGATGGCTACACCTTC	CASSLSLTGDGYTF
TRBV10-2	TRBD1	TRBJ2-7	many	TGCGCCAGCAGTGATGGTTTACAGGGGTACGAGCAGCACTTC	CASSDGLQGYEQHF
TRBV6-2/TRBV6-3	NA	TRBJ1-1	many	TGTGCCAGCAGCCCCGGACAGATGATAAGGAACACTGAAGCTTTCTTT	CASSPGQMIRNTEAFF
TRBV27	NA	TRBJ2-7	NA	TGTGCCAGCAGTTTGCAGGGGCAATTCTACGAGCAGTACTTC	CASSLQGQFYEQYF
TRBV19	NA	TRBJ2-7	few	TGTGCCAGTAGTATAGCACAGGGCCCCTACGAGCAGTACTTC	CASSIAQGPYEQYF
TRBV2	NA	TRBJ2-1	many	TGTGCCAGCAGTGGGACTGGCAGAACCTACAATGAGCAGTTCTTC	CASSGTGRTYNEQFF
TRBV28	NA	TRBJ2-7	once	TGTGCCAGCAGTCCCGACAGGAGCTCCTACGAGCAGTACTTC	CASSPDRSSYEQYF
TRBV2	NA	TRBJ2-1	NA	TGTGCCAGCAGTGAAGCGCTAGGAGGACCGTACAATGAGCAGTTCTTC	CASSEALGGPYNEQFF
TRBV9	TRBD1	TRBJ2-5	many	TGTGCCAGCAGCGAGACCCAGGGGGTCCAAGAGACCCAGTACTTC	CASSETQGVQETQYF
TRBV28	NA	TRBJ1-3	few	TGTGCCAGCAGCAAAACAGGGAGCCACATATATTTT	CASSKTGSHIYF
TRBV20-1	NA	TRBJ2-1	few	TGCAGTGCTAGACGGGACAATGAGCAGTTCTTC	CSARRDNEQFF
TRBV7-2	TRBD1	TRBJ1-6	NA	TGTGCCAGCAGCCCCCCCAGGGGGAATTCACCCCTCCACTTT	CASSPPRGNSPLHF
TRBV20-1	NA	TRBJ1-1	many	TGCAGTGCTAGGGACATCACGACAGTGAACACTGAAGCTTTCTTT	CSARDITTVNTEAFF
TRBV28	NA	TRBJ1-1	many	TGTGCCAGCACCCCGTCAGAGAACACTGAAGCTTTCTTT	CASTPSENTEAFF
TRBV12-3/TRBV12-4	NA	TRBJ2-1	NA	TGTGCCAGCAGTTTTAGGCACAATGAGCAGTTCTTC	CASSFRHNEQFF
TRBV29-1	TRBD1	TRBJ1-1	few	TGCAGCGCCCGGGACAGCTTTGAAGCTTTCTTT	CSARDSFEAFF
TRBV18	TRBD2	TRBJ2-1	many	TGTGCCAGCTCACCTTCTAGCGGGAGTAGGGATGAGCAGTTCTTC	CASSPSSGSRDEQFF
TRBV7-8	TRBD2	TRBJ2-5	many	TGTGCCAGCAGCTTAGGGCGGGGGTACCAAGAGACCCAGTACTTC	CASSLGRGYQETQYF